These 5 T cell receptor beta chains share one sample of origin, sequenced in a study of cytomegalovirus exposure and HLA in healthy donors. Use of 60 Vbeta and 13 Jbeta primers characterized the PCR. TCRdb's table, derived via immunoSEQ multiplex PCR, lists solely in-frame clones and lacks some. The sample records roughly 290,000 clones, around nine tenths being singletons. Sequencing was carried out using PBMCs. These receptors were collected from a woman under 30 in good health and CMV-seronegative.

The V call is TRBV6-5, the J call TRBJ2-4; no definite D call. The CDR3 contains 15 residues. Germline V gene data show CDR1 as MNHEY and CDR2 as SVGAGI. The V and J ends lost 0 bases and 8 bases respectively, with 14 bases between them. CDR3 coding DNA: TGTGCCAGCAGTTACTCGTTTGGTGGCTTGGACATTCAGTACTTC. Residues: CASSYSFGGLDIQYF.

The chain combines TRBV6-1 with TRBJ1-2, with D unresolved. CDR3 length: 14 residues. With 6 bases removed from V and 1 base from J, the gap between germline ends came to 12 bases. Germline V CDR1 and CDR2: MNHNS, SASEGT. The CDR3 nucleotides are TGTGCCAGCAGCTTTCGACGGGTTAACTATGGCTACACCTTC. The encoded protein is CASSFRRVNYGYTF.

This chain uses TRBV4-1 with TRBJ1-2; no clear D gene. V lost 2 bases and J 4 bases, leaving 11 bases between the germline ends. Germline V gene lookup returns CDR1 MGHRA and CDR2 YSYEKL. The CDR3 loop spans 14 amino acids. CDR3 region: CASSQSSGIYGYTF. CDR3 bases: TGCGCCAGCAGCCAAAGCTCAGGAATCTATGGCTACACCTTC.

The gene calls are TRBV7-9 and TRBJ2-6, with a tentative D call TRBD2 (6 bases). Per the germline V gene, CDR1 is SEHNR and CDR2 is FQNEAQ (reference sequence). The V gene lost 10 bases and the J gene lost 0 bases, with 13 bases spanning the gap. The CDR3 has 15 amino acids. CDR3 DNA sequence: TGTGCCACCGCGGGACGTAACTCTGGGGCCAACGTCCTGACTTTC. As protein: CATAGRNSGANVLTF.

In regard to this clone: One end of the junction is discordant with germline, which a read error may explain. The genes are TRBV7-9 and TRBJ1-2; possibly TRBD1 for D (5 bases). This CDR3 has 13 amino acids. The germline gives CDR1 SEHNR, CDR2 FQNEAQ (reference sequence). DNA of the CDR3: TGTTCCAGCAGCTCCGACAGCCCTTATGGCTACACCTTC. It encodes CSSSSDSPYGYTF. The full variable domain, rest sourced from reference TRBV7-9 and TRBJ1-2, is DTGVSQNPRHKITKRGQNVTFRCDPISEHNRLYWYRQTLGQGPEFLTYFQNEAQLEKSRLLSDRFSAERPKGSFSTLEIQRTEQGDSAMYLCSSSSDSPYGYTFGSGTRLTVV.